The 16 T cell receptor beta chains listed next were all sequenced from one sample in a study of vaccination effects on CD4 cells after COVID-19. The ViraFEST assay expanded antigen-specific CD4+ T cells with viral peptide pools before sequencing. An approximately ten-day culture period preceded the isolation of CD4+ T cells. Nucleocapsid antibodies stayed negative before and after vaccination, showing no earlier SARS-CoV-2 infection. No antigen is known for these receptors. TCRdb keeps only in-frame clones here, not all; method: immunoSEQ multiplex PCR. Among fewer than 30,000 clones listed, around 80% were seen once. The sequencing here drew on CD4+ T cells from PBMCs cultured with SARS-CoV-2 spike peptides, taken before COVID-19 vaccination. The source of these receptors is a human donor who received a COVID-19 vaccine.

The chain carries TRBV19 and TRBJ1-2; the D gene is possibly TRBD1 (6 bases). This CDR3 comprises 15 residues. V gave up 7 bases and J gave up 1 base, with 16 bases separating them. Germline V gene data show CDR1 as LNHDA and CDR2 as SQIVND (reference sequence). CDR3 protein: CASNPGQRNNYGYTF. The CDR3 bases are TGTGCCAGTAATCCCGGACAGAGAAATAACTATGGCTACACCTTC.

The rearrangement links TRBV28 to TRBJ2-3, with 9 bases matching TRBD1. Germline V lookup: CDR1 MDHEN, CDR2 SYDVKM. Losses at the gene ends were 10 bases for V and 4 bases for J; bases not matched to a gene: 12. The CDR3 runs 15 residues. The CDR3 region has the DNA TGTGCCACCGGACCGGGACAGGGCCGTCCAGATACGCAGTATTTT. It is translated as CATGPGQGRPDTQYF.

The chain's CDR3 is CASSRGGDGEQYF. The CDR3 DNA reads as TGTGCCAGCAGCCGAGGGGGCGACGGAGAGCAGTACTTC. The rearrangement uses TRBV5-8 and TRBJ2-7; 7 positions agree with TRBD1. Germline loops: CDR1 SGHTS, CDR2 YDEGEE. Trimming cost V 4 bases and J 7 bases; bases outside gene matches: 8. The CDR3 is made up of 13 amino acids.

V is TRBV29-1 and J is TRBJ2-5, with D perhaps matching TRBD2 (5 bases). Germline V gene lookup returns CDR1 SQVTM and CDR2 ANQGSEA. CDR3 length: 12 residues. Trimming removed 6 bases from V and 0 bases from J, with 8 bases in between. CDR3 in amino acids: CSVRLYQETQYF. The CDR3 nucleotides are TGCAGCGTCCGACTATACCAAGAGACCCAGTACTTC.

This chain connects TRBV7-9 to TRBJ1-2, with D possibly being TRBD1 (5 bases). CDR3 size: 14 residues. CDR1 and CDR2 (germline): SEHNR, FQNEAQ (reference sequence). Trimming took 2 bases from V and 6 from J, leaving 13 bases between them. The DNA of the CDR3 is TGTGCCAGCAGCTTATACGGCAGGGTGGATGGCTACACCTTC. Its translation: CASSLYGRVDGYTF.

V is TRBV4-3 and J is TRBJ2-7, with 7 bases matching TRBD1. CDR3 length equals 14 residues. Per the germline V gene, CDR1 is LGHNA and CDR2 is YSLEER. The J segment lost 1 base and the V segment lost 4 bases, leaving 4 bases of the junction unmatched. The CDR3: CASSRDRVSYEQYF. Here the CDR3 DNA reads TGCGCCAGCAGCCGAGACAGGGTTTCCTACGAGCAGTACTTC.

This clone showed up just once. The DNA of the CDR3 is TGTGCCAGCAGCTGGACTAGCGGGGTTCAAGAGACCCAGTACTTC. It codes for CASSWTSGVQETQYF. This chain connects TRBV7-2 to TRBJ2-5; 12 bases line up with TRBD2. Trimming took 4 bases from V and 2 from J; bases not matched to a gene: 2. CDR1 is SGHTA and CDR2 is FQGNSA in the germline V gene. This CDR3 has 15 amino acids.

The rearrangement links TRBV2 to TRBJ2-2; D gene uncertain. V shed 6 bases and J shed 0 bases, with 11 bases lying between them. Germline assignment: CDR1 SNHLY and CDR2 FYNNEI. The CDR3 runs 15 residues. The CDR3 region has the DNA TGTGCCAGCAGGGAGACCTACGCGAACACCGGGGAGCTGTTTTTT. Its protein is CASRETYANTGELFF.

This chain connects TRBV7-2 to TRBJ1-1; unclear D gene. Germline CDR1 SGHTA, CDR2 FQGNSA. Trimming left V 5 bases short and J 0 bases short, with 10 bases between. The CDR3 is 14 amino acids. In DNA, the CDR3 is TGTGCCAGCAGCACCGTAACAGTGAACACTGAAGCTTTCTTT. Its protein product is CASSTVTVNTEAFF.

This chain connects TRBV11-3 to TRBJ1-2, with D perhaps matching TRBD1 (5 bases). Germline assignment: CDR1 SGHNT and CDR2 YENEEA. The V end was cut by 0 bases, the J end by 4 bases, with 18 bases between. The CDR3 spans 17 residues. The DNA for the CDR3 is TGTGCCAGCAGCTTAGATCGTCTTCAGAGACAGACCTATGGCTACACCTTC. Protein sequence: CASSLDRLQRQTYGYTF.

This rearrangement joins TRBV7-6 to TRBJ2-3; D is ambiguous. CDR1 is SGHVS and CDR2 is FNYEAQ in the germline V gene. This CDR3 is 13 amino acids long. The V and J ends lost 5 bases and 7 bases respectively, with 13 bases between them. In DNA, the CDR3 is TGTGCCAGCAGCCCTCTTCCGCAGAATACGCAGTATTTT. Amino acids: CASSPLPQNTQYF. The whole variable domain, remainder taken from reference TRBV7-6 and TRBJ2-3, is GAGVSQSPRYKVTKRGQDVALRCDPISGHVSLYWYRQALGQGPEFLTYFNYEAQQDKSGLPNDRFSAERPEGSISTLTIQRTEQRDSAMYRCASSPLPQNTQYFGPGTRLTVL.

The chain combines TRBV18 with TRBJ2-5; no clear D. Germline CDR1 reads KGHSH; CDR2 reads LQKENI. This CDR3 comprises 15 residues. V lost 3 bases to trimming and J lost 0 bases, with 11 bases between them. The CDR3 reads CASSPRKGYQETQYF. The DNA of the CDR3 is TGTGCCAGCTCACCCCGGAAGGGTTACCAAGAGACCCAGTACTTC.

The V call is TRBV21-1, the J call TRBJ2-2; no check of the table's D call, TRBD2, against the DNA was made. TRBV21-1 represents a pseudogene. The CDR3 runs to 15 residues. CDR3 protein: CASSAERGVIGELFF. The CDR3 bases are TGTGCCAGCAGCGCCGAGCGGGGGGTAATCGGGGAGCTGTTTTTT.

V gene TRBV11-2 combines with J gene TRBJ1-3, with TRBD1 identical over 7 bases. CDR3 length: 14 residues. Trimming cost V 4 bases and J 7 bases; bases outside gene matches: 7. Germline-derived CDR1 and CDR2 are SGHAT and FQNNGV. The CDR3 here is CASSYTGDVNTIYF. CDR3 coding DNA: TGTGCCAGCAGCTACACAGGGGACGTCAACACCATATATTTT.

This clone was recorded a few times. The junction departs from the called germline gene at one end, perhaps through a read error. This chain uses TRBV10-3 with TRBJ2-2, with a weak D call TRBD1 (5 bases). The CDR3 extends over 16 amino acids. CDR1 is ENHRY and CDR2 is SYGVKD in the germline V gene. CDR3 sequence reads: CAIRDPQAAGSGELFF. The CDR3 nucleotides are TGTGCCATCCGTGATCCCCAGGCGGCAGGGTCCGGGGAGCTGTTTTTT.

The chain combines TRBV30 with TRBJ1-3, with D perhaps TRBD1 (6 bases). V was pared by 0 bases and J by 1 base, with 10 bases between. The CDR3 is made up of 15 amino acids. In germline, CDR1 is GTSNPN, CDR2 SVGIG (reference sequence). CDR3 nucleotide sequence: TGTGCCTGGAGTGTACAGGGCGGATCTGGAAACACCATATATTTT. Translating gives CAWSVQGGSGNTIYF. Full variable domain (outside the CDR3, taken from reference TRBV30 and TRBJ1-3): SQTIHQWPATLVQPVGSPLSLECTVEGTSNPNLYWYRQAAGRGLQLLFYSVGIGQISSEVPQNLSASRPQDRQFILSSKKLLLSDSGFYLCAWSVQGGSGNTIYFGEGSWLTVV.